The next 24 T cell receptor beta chains were all read from a single sample in a study of blood T cells in healthy people across ages. Combining a sample-barcoded 5' primer with a J-beta primer mix, a second PCR ran for about 7 to 12 cycles. In TCRdb, the 5' RACE reads were re-called with MiXCR into one record per CDR3 protein. The sample holds roughly 2 million distinct CDR3 sequences, approximately 50% seen once. Sequenced material: blood. These receptors all come from a woman aged 40 to 50 in good health.

This clonotype was observed at least ten times. The chain is built from TRBV7-9 and TRBJ2-7; tentatively, D is TRBD2 (5 bases). Trimming removed 4 bases at V and 3 bases at J, with 7 bases between. This CDR3 is 12 amino acids long. Germline assignment: CDR1 SEHNR and CDR2 FQNEAQ (reference sequence). In DNA, the CDR3 is TGTGCCAGCAGCTCGGACTTCTACGAGCAGTACTTC. Translation: CASSSDFYEQYF.

This clonotype is a singleton in its sample. The gene calls are TRBV10-3 and TRBJ2-5, with a tentative D call TRBD1 (5 bases). The CDR3 is made up of 14 amino acids. Germline V gene sequence: CDR1 ENHRY, CDR2 SYGVKD. The germline V and J ends were trimmed by 4 bases and 5 bases, with 14 bases remaining between them. The CDR3 DNA reads TGTGCCATCAGTGTTGGGGCTACCCGGGAGACCCAGTACTTC. This codes for CAISVGATRETQYF.

V is TRBV28 and J is TRBJ2-3, with 7 bases aligning to TRBD2. CDR1 is MDHEN and CDR2 is SYDVKM in the germline V gene. V lost 3 bases, J lost 2 bases, and 8 bases stayed unmatched. This CDR3 is 16 amino acids long. The CDR3 region has the DNA TGTGCCAGCAGTTTCCGTGCAGCGGGGCCCACAGATACGCAGTATTTT. It is translated as CASSFRAAGPTDTQYF.

The table lists this clonotype with a few counts. This rearrangement joins TRBV18 to TRBJ2-7; 11 bases map to TRBD1. Trimming removed 3 bases from V and 7 bases from J; junction bases left unmatched: 2. CDR1 and CDR2 (germline): KGHSH, LQKENI. The CDR3 extends over 13 amino acids. The CDR3 protein is CASSPDRGLEQYF. Here the CDR3 DNA reads TGTGCCAGCTCACCGGACAGGGGGCTTGAGCAGTACTTC.

This clonotype was picked up a small number of times. The genes are TRBV9 and TRBJ2-7, with unresolved D. This CDR3 has 16 amino acids. CDR1 is SGDLS and CDR2 is YYNGEE in the germline V gene. Deletions cut 0 bases from V and 0 bases from J, with 13 bases between. CDR3 coding DNA: TGTGCCAGCAGCGTAGCTGCAGGACGAAGCTCCTACGAGCAGTACTTC. It encodes CASSVAAGRSSYEQYF.

This clonotype appeared a single time. The chain employs TRBV4-3 and TRBJ1-5, with D perhaps TRBD1 (6 bases). Germline V gene lookup returns CDR1 LGHNA and CDR2 YSLEER. This CDR3 contains 16 residues. Between the trimmed V and J ends, which lost 1 base and 6 bases, there was a span of 16 bases. The CDR3 DNA follows: TGCGCCAGCAGCCAAGTCGCGGGGGGCGCGGGTCAGCCCCAGCATTTT. As protein: CASSQVAGGAGQPQHF.

The rearrangement joins TRBV7-2 to TRBJ2-7, with 10 bases that match TRBD1. The germline V gene has CDR1 SGHTA and CDR2 FQGNSA. The CDR3 is made up of 14 amino acids. With 4 bases clipped from V and 5 bases from J, the junction kept 5 bases outside the gene matches. The CDR3 sequence: CASSSGQGFNEQYF. The CDR3 region has the DNA TGTGCCAGCAGCTCGGGACAGGGGTTTAACGAGCAGTACTTC.

The CDR3 loop reads CSVGQGPSPDTETQYF. The CDR3 region has the DNA TGCAGCGTCGGACAGGGGCCATCACCCGACACCGAGACCCAGTACTTC. This chain uses TRBV29-1 with TRBJ2-5, with 9 bases matching TRBD1. CDR1 and CDR2 from the germline V gene are SQVTM and ANQGSEA. This CDR3 region has 16 residues. The V segment lost 6 bases and the J segment 5 bases; nucleotides outside the gene matches: 16.

The chain uses TRBV5-1 and TRBJ1-2; 8 nucleotides agree with TRBD1. V shed 4 bases and J 7 bases; nucleotides not matched to a gene: 9. The germline gives CDR1 SGHRS, CDR2 YFSETQ. The CDR3 consists of 14 residues. CDR3 bases: TGCGCCAGCAGCCCCTGGACAGGGTCTCGTGGCTACACCTTC. Encoded protein: CASSPWTGSRGYTF.

The chain couples TRBV18 to TRBJ2-6, with D uncertain. Germline CDR1 reads KGHSH; CDR2 reads LQKENI. The CDR3 sequence is 16 residues long. V was clipped by 5 bases and J by 0 bases, with 11 bases between them. CDR3 loop: CASSAQDLSGANVLTF. DNA of the CDR3: TGTGCCAGCTCAGCACAAGATCTCTCTGGGGCCAACGTCCTGACTTTC.

This rearrangement joins TRBV10-3 to TRBJ1-1; no clear D. The CDR3 length is 13 residues. CDR1 is ENHRY, CDR2 SYGVKD, per germline. The V and J ends lost 6 bases and 1 base respectively, with 9 bases between them. CDR3 sequence (DNA): TGTGCCATCAGAGGCCAGCAGAACACTGAAGCTTTCTTT. Translating it yields CAIRGQQNTEAFF.

This clonotype was seen a few times. The chain is built from TRBV6-2 or TRBV6-3 and TRBJ2-4; D assignment may be TRBD1 or TRBD2 (6 bases each). The CDR3 is made up of 17 amino acids. V lost 0 bases, J lost 0 bases, and 12 bases lay in between. CDR1 and CDR2 from the germline V gene are MNHEY and SVGEGT. The DNA for the CDR3 is TGTGCCAGCAGTTACTCGAGGGGGGAGCTAGCCAAAAACATTCAGTACTTC. Translating gives CASSYSRGELAKNIQYF.

The chain links TRBV7-2 to TRBJ1-5; D gene uncertain. Germline V gene sequence: CDR1 SGHTA, CDR2 FQGNSA. V gave up 1 base and J gave up 7 bases, with 14 bases separating them. The CDR3 is 15 residues long. This CDR3 is CASSLVAGIEQPQHF. CDR3 nucleotides: TGTGCCAGCAGCTTAGTGGCGGGGATCGAACAGCCCCAGCATTTT.

As DNA, the CDR3 is TGCGCCAGCAGCCAATGGACCCAGACGGAGACCCAGTACTTC. It translates to CASSQWTQTETQYF. This chain uses TRBV4-3 with TRBJ2-5; D call uncertain. This CDR3 is 14 amino acids long. Trimming cost V 2 bases and J 5 bases, with 12 bases left between them. From germline, CDR1 is LGHNA and CDR2 YSLEER.

This clonotype was recorded only once. This rearrangement joins TRBV20-1 to TRBJ2-1; 11 nucleotides line up with TRBD2. This CDR3 contains 15 residues. Germline V gene lookup returns CDR1 DFQATT and CDR2 SNEGSKA (reference sequence). Trimming at V came to 8 bases and at J to 7 bases, leaving 13 bases not matched to a gene. The CDR3 spells CSLSFGASGGNEQFF. The CDR3 DNA sequence: TGCAGTTTGTCGTTTGGGGCTAGCGGGGGGAATGAGCAGTTCTTC.

The CDR3 loop reads CASSSGQGSGANVLTF. CDR3 nucleotides: TGCGCCAGCAGCTCGGGACAGGGCTCTGGGGCCAACGTCCTGACTTTC. V is TRBV5-1 and J is TRBJ2-6; TRBD1 agrees at 9 bases. From germline, CDR1 is SGHRS and CDR2 YFSETQ. The CDR3 is 16 amino acids. With V trimmed by 3 bases and J by 0 bases, 1 base remained unmatched.

The chain has TRBV9 and TRBJ2-5, with no clear D. The J call is doubtful: the DNA matches TRBJ2-7 better. Germline loops: CDR1 SGDLS, CDR2 YYNGEE. CDR3 length: 15 amino acids. CDR3 amino acids: CASSVGRSPIYEQYF. In nucleotides, the CDR3 is TGTGCCAGCAGCGTAGGCAGGTCACCAATCTACGAGCAGTACTTC.

The chain employs TRBV3-1 and TRBJ2-4; D might be TRBD1 (6 bases). Germline-derived CDR1 and CDR2 are LGHDT and YNNKEL (reference sequence). The germline V and J ends were trimmed by 7 bases and 3 bases, with 19 bases remaining between them. The CDR3 is 16 residues long. The CDR3: CASTWSGGAIKNIQYF. The CDR3 DNA follows: TGTGCCAGCACCTGGTCTGGGGGCGCAATCAAAAACATTCAGTACTTC.

J is TRBJ1-2 and V is TRBV4-1; possibly TRBD1 for D (6 bases). V shed 0 bases and J shed 0 bases, with 11 bases lying between them. CDR3 size: 16 residues. Germline lookup yields CDR1 MGHRA and CDR2 YSYEKL. The CDR3: CASSQEQGLTNYGYTF. CDR3 DNA sequence: TGCGCCAGCAGCCAAGAACAGGGTTTGACTAACTATGGCTACACCTTC.

This clonotype was observed a few times. The CDR3 DNA is TGTGCCAGCAGCGCCAGACAAACCTACAATGAGCAGTTCTTC. Its translation is CASSARQTYNEQFF. The chain uses TRBV7-2 and TRBJ2-1; D remains unclear. Trimming left V 5 bases short and J 2 bases short, with 10 bases between. Germline lookup yields CDR1 SGHTA and CDR2 FQGNSA. The CDR3 extends over 14 amino acids.

This sequence joins TRBV29-1 and TRBJ1-1, with a possible D match to TRBD1 (5 bases). Germline CDR1 SQVTM, CDR2 ANQGSEA. The CDR3 runs 14 residues. V was shortened by 1 base and J by 3 bases, with 12 bases between the two germline ends. CDR3: CSVEVDPGYTEAFF. The CDR3 DNA reads TGCAGCGTTGAAGTTGATCCAGGGTACACTGAAGCTTTCTTT.

The rearrangement uses TRBV6-5 and TRBJ2-4; 7 bases are shared with TRBD2. Per germline, CDR1 MNHEY and CDR2 SVGAGI. V was pared by 4 bases and J by 5 bases, with 8 bases of the junction left unmatched. The CDR3 runs to 15 residues. CDR3 region: CASSSLGSGENIQYF. CDR3 nucleotides: TGTGCCAGCAGTTCCCTGGGGAGCGGGGAAAACATTCAGTACTTC.

The chain couples TRBV7-2 to TRBJ1-5; weak D call: TRBD1 (5 bases). Germline-derived CDR1 and CDR2 are SGHTA and FQGNSA. The V gene lost 4 bases and the J gene lost 7 bases, with 17 bases spanning the gap. The CDR3 has 15 residues. The CDR3, as DNA: TGTGCCAGCAGCTCAGGGTGGGGACGGGAACAGCCCCAGCATTTT. It translates to CASSSGWGREQPQHF.

The genes are TRBV20-1 and TRBJ2-1; 10 bases are a match to TRBD2. Trimming at V came to 3 bases and at J to 2 bases, leaving 10 bases not matched to a gene. Germline V gene data show CDR1 as DFQATT and CDR2 as SNEGSKA (reference sequence). The CDR3 totals 17 residues. CDR3 sequence reads: CSASADFSGGAYNEQFF. Written as DNA, the CDR3 is TGCAGTGCTAGTGCCGATTTCAGCGGGGGGGCCTACAATGAGCAGTTCTTC.